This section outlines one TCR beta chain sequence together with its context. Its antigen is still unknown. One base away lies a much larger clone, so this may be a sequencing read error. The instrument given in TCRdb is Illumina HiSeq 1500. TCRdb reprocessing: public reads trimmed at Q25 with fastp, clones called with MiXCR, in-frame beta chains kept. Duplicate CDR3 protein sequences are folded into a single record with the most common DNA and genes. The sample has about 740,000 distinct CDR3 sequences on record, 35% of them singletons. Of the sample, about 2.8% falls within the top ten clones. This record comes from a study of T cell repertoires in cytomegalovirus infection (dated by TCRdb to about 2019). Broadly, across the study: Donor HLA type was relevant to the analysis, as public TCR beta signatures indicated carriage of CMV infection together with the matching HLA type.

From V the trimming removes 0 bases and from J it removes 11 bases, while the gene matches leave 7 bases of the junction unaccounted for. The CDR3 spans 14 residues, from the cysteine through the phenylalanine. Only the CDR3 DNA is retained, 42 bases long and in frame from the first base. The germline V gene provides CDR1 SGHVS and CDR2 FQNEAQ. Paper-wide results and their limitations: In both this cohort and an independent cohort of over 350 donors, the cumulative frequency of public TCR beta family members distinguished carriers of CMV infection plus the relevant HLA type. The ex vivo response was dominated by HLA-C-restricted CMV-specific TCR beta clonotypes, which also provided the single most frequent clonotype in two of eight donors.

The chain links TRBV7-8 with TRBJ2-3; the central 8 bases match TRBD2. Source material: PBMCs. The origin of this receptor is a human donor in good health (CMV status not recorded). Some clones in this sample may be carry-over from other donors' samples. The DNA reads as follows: TGTGCCAGCAGCTTAGCGCGGGGGGAGGGGAAGCAGTATTTT. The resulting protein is CASSLARGEGKQYF.